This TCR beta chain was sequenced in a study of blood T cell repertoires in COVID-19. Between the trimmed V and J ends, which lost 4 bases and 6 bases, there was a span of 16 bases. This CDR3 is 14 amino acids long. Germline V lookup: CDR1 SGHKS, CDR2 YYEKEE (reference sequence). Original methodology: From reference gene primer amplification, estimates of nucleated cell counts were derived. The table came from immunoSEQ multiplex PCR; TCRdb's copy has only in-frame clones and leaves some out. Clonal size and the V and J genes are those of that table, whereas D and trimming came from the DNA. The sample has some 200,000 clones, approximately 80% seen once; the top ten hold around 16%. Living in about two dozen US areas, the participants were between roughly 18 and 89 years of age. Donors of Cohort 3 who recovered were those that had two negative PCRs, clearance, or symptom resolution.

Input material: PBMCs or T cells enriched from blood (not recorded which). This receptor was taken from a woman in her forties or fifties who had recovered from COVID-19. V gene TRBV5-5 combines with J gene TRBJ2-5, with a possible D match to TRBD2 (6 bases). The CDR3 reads CASSPGAGSQTQYF. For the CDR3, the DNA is TGTGCCAGCAGCCCTGGGGCGGGGTCGCAGACCCAGTACTTC.